Listed below are T cell receptor beta chains from one sample, sequenced in a study of beta chain features in type 1 diabetes. Some clones are missing from TCRdb's copy, which holds only in-frame ones; the method was immunoSEQ multiplex PCR. The table lists roughly 700,000 clones, around an eighth of them singletons. Sequencing was done on a sample of naive CD4+ T cells from blood. Receptors were obtained from a man younger than 30 with type 1 diabetes. Both conserved end residues are part of each CDR3. Each record gives: D gene, V gene, clone size, J gene, CDR3 protein, CDR3 DNA. The D gene is left open where the match is weak. Not all rows give a size; the values are once, few, many and, for expanded clones, a class.

d_gene: NA; v_gene: TRBV4-1; abundance: NA; j_gene: TRBJ2-4; CDR3aa: CASSQGVPRGIGNIQYF; CDR3nt: TGCGCCAGCAGCCAAGGAGTACCCCGGGGGATTGGGAACATTCAGTACTTC
d_gene: NA; v_gene: TRBV5-5; abundance: few; j_gene: TRBJ2-7; CDR3aa: CASSPPYWNSYEQYF; CDR3nt: TGTGCCAGCAGCCCCCCGTACTGGAACTCCTACGAGCAGTACTTC
d_gene: NA; v_gene: TRBV4-1; abundance: NA; j_gene: TRBJ2-5; CDR3aa: CASSQDLSTLLSETQYF; CDR3nt: TGCGCCAGCAGCCAAGATTTGAGTACACTCCTGAGTGAGACCCAGTACTTC
d_gene: NA; v_gene: TRBV2; abundance: few; j_gene: TRBJ2-5; CDR3aa: CASSATTEGTQYF; CDR3nt: TGTGCCAGCAGCGCTACTACCGAGGGGACCCAGTACTTC
d_gene: TRBD1; v_gene: TRBV6-5; abundance: few; j_gene: TRBJ2-5; CDR3aa: CASSYSATGGETQYF; CDR3nt: TGTGCCAGCAGTTACTCCGCGACAGGGGGGGAGACCCAGTACTTC
d_gene: NA; v_gene: TRBV10-3; abundance: few; j_gene: TRBJ2-5; CDR3aa: CAISDQNQETQYF; CDR3nt: TGTGCCATCAGTGACCAGAACCAAGAGACCCAGTACTTC
d_gene: TRBD1; v_gene: TRBV9; abundance: few; j_gene: TRBJ1-2; CDR3aa: CASSANQGADRYTF; CDR3nt: TGTGCCAGCAGCGCAAACCAGGGGGCTGATCGCTACACCTTC
d_gene: TRBD1; v_gene: TRBV6-5; abundance: few; j_gene: TRBJ2-1; CDR3aa: CASSYDYQGAHNEQFF; CDR3nt: TGTGCCAGCAGTTACGATTACCAGGGGGCCCACAATGAGCAGTTCTTC
d_gene: NA; v_gene: TRBV18; abundance: few; j_gene: TRBJ1-2; CDR3aa: CASSPGGRTNYGYTF; CDR3nt: TGTGCCAGCTCACCAGGGGGCAGAACGAACTATGGCTACACCTTC
d_gene: NA; v_gene: TRBV6-5; abundance: few; j_gene: TRBJ1-1; CDR3aa: CASSRVDGMDTEAFF; CDR3nt: TGTGCCAGCAGCCGTGTTGATGGGATGGACACTGAAGCTTTCTTT
d_gene: NA; v_gene: TRBV5-1; abundance: few; j_gene: TRBJ1-2; CDR3aa: CASSLSPSDGYTF; CDR3nt: TGCGCCAGCAGCTTGTCGCCGTCAGATGGCTACACCTTC
d_gene: TRBD1; v_gene: TRBV2; abundance: NA; j_gene: TRBJ2-1; CDR3aa: CASSEVRTGGNEQFF; CDR3nt: TGTGCCAGCAGTGAGGTACGGACAGGGGGCAATGAGCAGTTCTTC
d_gene: TRBD1; v_gene: TRBV27; abundance: NA; j_gene: TRBJ1-1; CDR3aa: CASRERGTGRNTEAFF; CDR3nt: TGTGCCAGCAGGGAGCGAGGGACAGGCCGGAACACTGAAGCTTTCTTT
d_gene: NA; v_gene: TRBV18; abundance: NA; j_gene: TRBJ2-1; CDR3aa: CASSPPGGHGFF; CDR3nt: TGTGCCAGCTCACCCCCCGGCGGGCACGGTTTCTTC
d_gene: NA; v_gene: TRBV7-9; abundance: few; j_gene: TRBJ1-1; CDR3aa: CASAAGGVMNTEAFF; CDR3nt: TGTGCCAGCGCCGCGGGGGGAGTAATGAACACTGAAGCTTTCTTT
d_gene: NA; v_gene: TRBV15; abundance: NA; j_gene: TRBJ2-1; CDR3aa: CATSRDPGAGNEQFF; CDR3nt: TGTGCCACCAGCAGAGATCCGGGCGCCGGGAATGAGCAGTTCTTC
d_gene: NA; v_gene: TRBV6-5; abundance: NA; j_gene: TRBJ1-1; CDR3aa: CASSRQQNTEAFF; CDR3nt: TGTGCCAGCAGCAGGCAACAGAACACTGAAGCTTTCTTT
d_gene: TRBD1; v_gene: TRBV5-1; abundance: few; j_gene: TRBJ2-3; CDR3aa: CASSSTGTDDTQYF; CDR3nt: TGCGCCAGCAGCTCCACCGGGACAGACGATACGCAGTATTTT
d_gene: NA; v_gene: TRBV18; abundance: NA; j_gene: TRBJ1-5; CDR3aa: CASSPESTGLWQPQHF; CDR3nt: TGTGCCAGCTCACCCGAATCCACAGGGTTATGGCAGCCCCAGCATTTT
d_gene: NA; v_gene: TRBV2; abundance: NA; j_gene: TRBJ2-2; CDR3aa: CASSAFHTGELFF; CDR3nt: TGTGCCAGCAGCGCCTTTCACACCGGGGAGCTGTTTTTT
d_gene: TRBD1; v_gene: TRBV10-2; abundance: few; j_gene: TRBJ2-1; CDR3aa: CASSELRQGANEQFF; CDR3nt: TGCGCCAGCAGTGAGCTAAGACAGGGGGCAAATGAGCAGTTCTTC
d_gene: NA; v_gene: TRBV5-1; abundance: few; j_gene: TRBJ2-3; CDR3aa: CASSSSHSSDTQYF; CDR3nt: TGCGCCAGCAGCTCGTCCCACAGTTCAGATACGCAGTATTTT
d_gene: NA; v_gene: TRBV5-1; abundance: few; j_gene: TRBJ2-6; CDR3aa: CASSLTVGKQDNSGANVLTF; CDR3nt: TGCGCCAGCAGCTTGACGGTGGGTAAACAGGATAACTCTGGGGCCAACGTCCTGACTTTC
d_gene: NA; v_gene: TRBV30; abundance: NA; j_gene: TRBJ2-2; CDR3aa: CAWAPMDTGELFF; CDR3nt: TGTGCCTGGGCCCCGATGGACACCGGGGAGCTGTTTTTT
d_gene: TRBD2; v_gene: TRBV9; abundance: NA; j_gene: TRBJ2-3; CDR3aa: CASSVAGTSITDTQYF; CDR3nt: TGTGCCAGCAGCGTAGCTGGGACTAGCATCACAGATACGCAGTATTTT
d_gene: NA; v_gene: TRBV4-1; abundance: few; j_gene: TRBJ2-1; CDR3aa: CASSQDPRWAEQFF; CDR3nt: TGCGCCAGCAGCCAAGATCCCCGCTGGGCTGAGCAGTTCTTC
d_gene: TRBD2; v_gene: TRBV4-1; abundance: NA; j_gene: TRBJ2-5; CDR3aa: CASRHGSGGGETQYF; CDR3nt: TGCGCCAGCAGACACGGCAGCGGGGGTGGGGAGACCCAGTACTTC
d_gene: TRBD1; v_gene: TRBV30; abundance: NA; j_gene: TRBJ1-5; CDR3aa: CAWSPGQRPQNQPQHF; CDR3nt: TGTGCCTGGAGTCCGGGACAGAGGCCTCAAAATCAGCCCCAGCATTTT
d_gene: TRBD2; v_gene: TRBV5-4; abundance: NA; j_gene: TRBJ2-7; CDR3aa: CASSLGGLAGYEQYF; CDR3nt: TGTGCCAGCAGCTTGGGGGGACTAGCAGGTTACGAGCAGTACTTC
d_gene: TRBD1; v_gene: TRBV7-3; abundance: few; j_gene: TRBJ2-1; CDR3aa: CASSFDRGSYNEQFF; CDR3nt: TGTGCCAGCAGCTTTGACAGGGGGTCCTACAATGAGCAGTTCTTC
d_gene: NA; v_gene: TRBV5-1; abundance: NA; j_gene: TRBJ1-5; CDR3aa: CASSLGDGNQPQHF; CDR3nt: TGCGCCAGCAGCCTGGGGGACGGGAATCAGCCCCAGCATTTT
d_gene: NA; v_gene: TRBV7-2; abundance: NA; j_gene: TRBJ2-5; CDR3aa: CASNLSGGETQYF; CDR3nt: TGTGCCAGCAACCTTTCAGGGGGGGAGACCCAGTACTTC
d_gene: NA; v_gene: TRBV9; abundance: NA; j_gene: TRBJ2-5; CDR3aa: CASSVLQSWQETQYF; CDR3nt: TGTGCCAGCAGCGTCCTGCAAAGTTGGCAAGAGACCCAGTACTTC
d_gene: NA; v_gene: TRBV18; abundance: few; j_gene: TRBJ1-4; CDR3aa: CASSPRAVGGEKLFF; CDR3nt: TGTGCCAGCTCACCACGGGCCGTGGGTGGTGAAAAACTGTTTTTT
d_gene: NA; v_gene: TRBV28; abundance: few; j_gene: TRBJ2-2; CDR3aa: CASTLAGGHTGELFF; CDR3nt: TGTGCCAGCACCCTAGCCGGGGGCCACACCGGGGAGCTGTTTTTT
d_gene: NA; v_gene: TRBV30; abundance: NA; j_gene: TRBJ1-1; CDR3aa: CAWRALSGLTNTEAFF; CDR3nt: TGTGCCTGGAGGGCCCTCTCGGGACTGACAAACACTGAAGCTTTCTTT
d_gene: NA; v_gene: TRBV4-1; abundance: few; j_gene: TRBJ2-7; CDR3aa: CASSQAGSPYEQYF; CDR3nt: TGCGCCAGCAGCCAGGCAGGGTCTCCCTACGAGCAGTACTTC
d_gene: NA; v_gene: TRBV7-2; abundance: NA; j_gene: TRBJ2-7; CDR3aa: CASSLYSTGTYEQYF; CDR3nt: TGTGCCAGCAGCTTATATTCCACCGGGACCTACGAGCAGTACTTC
d_gene: NA; v_gene: TRBV25-1; abundance: NA; j_gene: TRBJ1-1; CDR3aa: CASSESQAPGAEAFF; CDR3nt: TGTGCCAGCAGTGAATCCCAGGCCCCGGGCGCTGAAGCTTTCTTT
d_gene: NA; v_gene: TRBV25-1; abundance: few; j_gene: TRBJ1-2; CDR3aa: CASSESPADTYYGYTF; CDR3nt: TGTGCCAGCAGTGAAAGTCCGGCGGACACCTACTATGGCTACACCTTC
d_gene: NA; v_gene: TRBV29-1; abundance: NA; j_gene: TRBJ1-5; CDR3aa: CSVVAGSNQPQHF; CDR3nt: TGCAGCGTTGTGGCGGGAAGCAATCAGCCCCAGCATTTT
d_gene: NA; v_gene: TRBV2; abundance: NA; j_gene: TRBJ2-5; CDR3aa: CASSEGGTQETQYF; CDR3nt: TGTGCCAGCAGTGAAGGGGGAACGCAAGAGACCCAGTACTTC
d_gene: NA; v_gene: TRBV9; abundance: few; j_gene: TRBJ2-1; CDR3aa: CASSVVSNSYNEQFF; CDR3nt: TGTGCCAGCAGCGTAGTAAGCAACTCCTACAATGAGCAGTTCTTC
d_gene: TRBD2; v_gene: TRBV30; abundance: NA; j_gene: TRBJ2-2; CDR3aa: CAWSVRLASINTGELFF; CDR3nt: TGTGCCTGGAGTGTAAGACTAGCGAGCATAAACACCGGGGAGCTGTTTTTT
d_gene: TRBD2; v_gene: TRBV7-2; abundance: NA; j_gene: TRBJ2-1; CDR3aa: CASSKPGTSGGGYNEQFF; CDR3nt: TGTGCCAGCAGCAAACCCGGGACTAGCGGGGGTGGCTACAATGAGCAGTTCTTC
d_gene: NA; v_gene: TRBV2; abundance: NA; j_gene: TRBJ1-1; CDR3aa: CASTSGVTEAFF; CDR3nt: TGTGCCAGCACCTCAGGGGTGACTGAAGCTTTCTTT
d_gene: NA; v_gene: TRBV18; abundance: NA; j_gene: TRBJ1-1; CDR3aa: CASSPDRVNTEAFF; CDR3nt: TGTGCCAGCTCTCCCGACCGGGTGAACACTGAAGCTTTCTTT
d_gene: NA; v_gene: TRBV29-1; abundance: NA; j_gene: TRBJ1-5; CDR3aa: CSVFVVGSNQPQHF; CDR3nt: TGCAGCGTCTTTGTGGTGGGGAGCAATCAGCCCCAGCATTTT
d_gene: NA; v_gene: TRBV2; abundance: NA; j_gene: TRBJ1-3; CDR3aa: CATHGPGSSGNTIYF; CDR3nt: TGTGCCACCCACGGACCGGGAAGCTCTGGAAACACCATATATTTT
d_gene: TRBD1; v_gene: TRBV6-1; abundance: once; j_gene: TRBJ1-5; CDR3aa: CASSETGEPQHF; CDR3nt: TGTGCCAGCAGCGAGACAGGGGAGCCCCAGCATTTT
d_gene: NA; v_gene: TRBV27; abundance: NA; j_gene: TRBJ2-3; CDR3aa: CASSLSGTTLTDTQYF; CDR3nt: TGTGCCAGCAGTTTATCAGGGACCACCCTCACAGATACGCAGTATTTT
d_gene: NA; v_gene: TRBV30; abundance: few; j_gene: TRBJ2-7; CDR3aa: CAWSSGSLLYEQYF; CDR3nt: TGTGCCTGGAGTTCAGGGTCCCTCCTCTACGAGCAGTACTTC
d_gene: NA; v_gene: TRBV11-3; abundance: few; j_gene: TRBJ2-1; CDR3aa: CASSSHSGIYNEQFF; CDR3nt: TGTGCCAGCAGCTCCCACTCTGGGATCTACAATGAGCAGTTCTTC
d_gene: TRBD2; v_gene: TRBV9; abundance: NA; j_gene: TRBJ2-7; CDR3aa: CASSVAGGALDAEQYF; CDR3nt: TGTGCCAGCAGCGTAGCGGGGGGGGCACTAGACGCCGAGCAGTACTTC
d_gene: NA; v_gene: TRBV30; abundance: few; j_gene: TRBJ2-7; CDR3aa: CAWSRNYYEQYF; CDR3nt: TGTGCCTGGAGTCGAAACTACTACGAGCAGTACTTC
d_gene: NA; v_gene: TRBV28; abundance: NA; j_gene: TRBJ2-3; CDR3aa: CASNWGGTDTQYF; CDR3nt: TGTGCCAGCAATTGGGGCGGCACAGATACGCAGTATTTT
d_gene: NA; v_gene: TRBV28; abundance: NA; j_gene: TRBJ1-1; CDR3aa: CASDPHGGDTEAFF; CDR3nt: TGTGCCAGCGACCCCCACGGAGGGGACACTGAAGCTTTCTTT